Described below is a single T cell receptor (beta chain) sequence and its context. The data were taken from a study of blood T cell repertoires in COVID-19. Clones were read by immunoSEQ multiplex PCR, and TCRdb kept only the in-frame ones, dropping some. The data contain about 180,000 clones, about 88% of them singletons. The CDR3 is made up of 15 amino acids. Germline-derived CDR1 and CDR2 are MNHNY and SVGAGI (reference sequence). V dropped 5 bases and J dropped 2; count of bases not matched to a gene: 8. The source material was peripheral blood. The gene calls are TRBV6-6 and TRBJ2-5; TRBD1 agrees at 7 bases. The TCR was taken from a man aged 55 to 70 with COVID-19, enrolled during active disease. The CDR3 DNA reads as TGTGCCAGCAGTGCTCCGACAGGGCGGCAAGAGACCCAGTACTTC. It codes for CASSAPTGRQETQYF.